The text below deals with one T cell receptor (beta chain). Antigen unknown. CDR1 LGHNA and CDR2 YSLEER come from the germline V gene. CDR3 size: 16 residues. V gave up 1 base and J gave up 1 base, with 11 bases separating them. The data originate from a study of blood T cells in healthy people across ages. Study results and caveats: Naive CD4+ cell counts and diversity both ran higher in long-lived than in aged donors.

Sample-barcoded 5' priming and a J-beta primer mix drove a second PCR of about 6 to 11 cycles. One entry per CDR3 protein results from TCRdb running MiXCR on the 5' RACE reads. Found here are about 510,000 distinct CDR3 sequences, around 27% of them singletons; the top ten hold 3% to 4%. These data were likewise used in another study, on T cells of mothers and their children. From that report: The entire RNA extract went into cDNA synthesis at approximately 1.5 ug per 15 ul. Mothers and children who were related shared slightly more overlap than unrelated pairs, but not significantly more.

This clonotype was sampled from a boy aged 2 to 10 in good health. V and J are TRBV4-3 and TRBJ1-5; D is undetermined. Material: blood. The DNA of the CDR3 is TGCGCCAGCAGCCAAGCTTTGGACGCAAGCAATCAGCCCCAGCATTTT. Translated: CASSQALDASNQPQHF.